These T cell receptor beta chains were read from a single sample in a study of shared clonotypes between healthy human individuals. TCRdb's copy holds only in-frame clones and misses some; the assay was immunoSEQ multiplex PCR. The sample includes 1,400,000 or so clones, approximately 98.5% seen only once; the top ten take 0.3% to 0.45%. The sequenced sample was naive CD4+ T cells sorted from blood. The receptor source for this set is a man aged 25-45 years in good health. The CDR3 runs from the conserved cysteine through the conserved F or W. The order of the fields is V gene, D gene, CDR3 length, J gene, CDR3 protein. The D gene is left open where the match is weak.

V gene: TRBV28; D gene: -; CDR3 length: 14; J gene: TRBJ2-5; CDR3 protein: CASIGAGDGETQYF
V gene: TRBV5-4; D gene: TRBD1; CDR3 length: 15; J gene: TRBJ2-7; CDR3 protein: CASSLVTGGGYEQYF
V gene: TRBV2; D gene: -; CDR3 length: 14; J gene: TRBJ1-1; CDR3 protein: CASSLRGRNTEAFF
V gene: TRBV28; D gene: TRBD1; CDR3 length: 13; J gene: TRBJ1-5; CDR3 protein: CASRLQGAQPQHF
V gene: TRBV5-1; D gene: -; CDR3 length: 14; J gene: TRBJ2-3; CDR3 protein: CASSLAGAGDTQYF
V gene: TRBV6-1; D gene: TRBD1; CDR3 length: 17; J gene: TRBJ1-5; CDR3 protein: CASSGVGGQGWNQPQHF
V gene: TRBV25-1; D gene: -; CDR3 length: 14; J gene: TRBJ2-3; CDR3 protein: CASRREGAVDTQYF
V gene: TRBV9; D gene: TRBD2; CDR3 length: 15; J gene: TRBJ2-7; CDR3 protein: CASSISPSGSYEQYF
V gene: TRBV10-2; D gene: TRBD2; CDR3 length: 14; J gene: TRBJ2-1; CDR3 protein: CASIRGRGLNEQFF
V gene: TRBV18; D gene: -; CDR3 length: 14; J gene: TRBJ2-7; CDR3 protein: CASSTGTGSYEQYF
V gene: TRBV19; D gene: -; CDR3 length: 14; J gene: TRBJ1-5; CDR3 protein: CASSILGVLQPQHF
V gene: TRBV4-3; D gene: -; CDR3 length: 13; J gene: TRBJ2-7; CDR3 protein: CASSQILDYEQYF
V gene: TRBV6-5; D gene: TRBD2; CDR3 length: 15; J gene: TRBJ2-3; CDR3 protein: CASSRSGVGTDTQYF
V gene: TRBV28; D gene: TRBD1; CDR3 length: 15; J gene: TRBJ1-2; CDR3 protein: CASNRNGQGMNGYTF
V gene: TRBV5-1; D gene: -; CDR3 length: 15; J gene: TRBJ2-1; CDR3 protein: CASKIQEPTYNEQFF
V gene: TRBV29-1; D gene: -; CDR3 length: 12; J gene: TRBJ1-3; CDR3 protein: CSVGGFGNTIYF
V gene: TRBV14; D gene: TRBD1; CDR3 length: 14; J gene: TRBJ1-1; CDR3 protein: CASSPWDRAPSAFF
V gene: TRBV25-1; D gene: -; CDR3 length: 16; J gene: TRBJ2-5; CDR3 protein: CASTPRRGKTRIDQYF
V gene: TRBV5-1; D gene: -; CDR3 length: 15; J gene: TRBJ2-2; CDR3 protein: CASSPGAHVAGELFF
V gene: TRBV7-9; D gene: TRBD1; CDR3 length: 16; J gene: TRBJ2-5; CDR3 protein: CASSPRGLGTGETQYF
V gene: TRBV19; D gene: TRBD1; CDR3 length: 16; J gene: TRBJ2-7; CDR3 protein: CASSAWTGLGSYEQYF
V gene: TRBV10-3; D gene: -; CDR3 length: 13; J gene: TRBJ1-4; CDR3 protein: CATHPDVNEKLFF
V gene: TRBV18; D gene: TRBD1; CDR3 length: 15; J gene: TRBJ2-1; CDR3 protein: CASSPATGGHNEQFF
V gene: TRBV5-8; D gene: TRBD2; CDR3 length: 15; J gene: TRBJ2-7; CDR3 protein: CASSNWDYLSYEQYF
V gene: TRBV5-4; D gene: -; CDR3 length: 15; J gene: TRBJ2-6; CDR3 protein: CASISRQAGANVLTF
V gene: TRBV9; D gene: -; CDR3 length: 14; J gene: TRBJ1-2; CDR3 protein: CASSPTPPSSSYTF
V gene: TRBV7-9; D gene: -; CDR3 length: 15; J gene: TRBJ1-4; CDR3 protein: CASSLLGTVEEKLFF
V gene: TRBV7-9; D gene: -; CDR3 length: 14; J gene: TRBJ2-2; CDR3 protein: CASSLVRYPGELFF
V gene: TRBV14; D gene: TRBD1; CDR3 length: 18; J gene: TRBJ1-2; CDR3 protein: CASSQEPLNRGVWYGYTF
V gene: TRBV4-1; D gene: -; CDR3 length: 16; J gene: TRBJ2-7; CDR3 protein: CASSQERRDQTYEQYF
V gene: TRBV28; D gene: TRBD1; CDR3 length: 15; J gene: TRBJ2-3; CDR3 protein: CASSLSGQGTDTQYF
V gene: TRBV9; D gene: -; CDR3 length: 14; J gene: TRBJ2-7; CDR3 protein: CASSGQTTHYEQYF